One sample yielded the 30 T cell receptor beta chains listed below, sequenced in a study of prognosis after radiotherapy for stage I lung cancer. Genomic DNA served as the source from which two-round multiplex PCR generated TCR beta CDR3 amplicons. Specific primers for each TRBV and TRBJ gene were what first-round PCR used. TCRdb itself ran the multiplex PCR reads through MiXCR, one entry per CDR3 protein. In the table there are about 24,000 distinct CDR3 sequences, around 40% of which are singletons. The sequencing here drew on PBMCs, taken before or after stereotactic body radiation therapy (not recorded which). These receptors originate from a donor at least 50 years old with non-small cell lung cancer.

The CDR3 reads CATLMSLVLRTSGRALAGELFF. The CDR3 DNA reads as TGTGCCACCCTAATGAGTCTGGTCTTAAGGACTAGCGGGAGGGCCTTGGCCGGGGAGCTGTTTTTT. V gene TRBV15 combines with J gene TRBJ2-2, with 15 bases aligning to TRBD2. CDR1 and CDR2 from the germline V gene are LNHNV and YYDKDF (reference sequence). J was trimmed by 6 bases and V by 8 bases; bases with no gene match: 25. The CDR3 contains 22 residues.

This sequence joins TRBV6-1 and TRBJ2-1; TRBD1 is a possible D gene (8 bases). Germline lookup yields CDR1 MNHNS and CDR2 SASEGT. CDR3 length equals 20 residues. The ends were cut back, 6 bases at V and 6 bases at J, with 33 bases in the middle. CDR3 protein: CASRTMDRVGESGKINEQFF. Written as DNA, the CDR3 is TGTGCCAGCAGAACCATGGACAGGGTGGGAGAGAGCGGGAAAATCAATGAGCAGTTCTTC.

This clonotype was seen many times. The chain employs TRBV28 and TRBJ2-7; D may be TRBD1 or TRBD2 (7 bases each). This CDR3 has 16 residues. The ends were cut back, 6 bases at V and 3 bases at J, with 21 bases in the middle. The germline V gene encodes CDR1 MDHEN and CDR2 SYDVKM. The CDR3 protein is CASRPTGRGRSYEQYF. CDR3 coding DNA: TGTGCCAGCAGACCGACAGGGAGGGGTAGGAGCTACGAGCAGTACTTC.

This clonotype was observed a single time. The chain has TRBV7-9 and TRBJ2-7, with D possibly being TRBD1 or TRBD2 (5 bases each). Germline values: CDR1 SEHNR, CDR2 FQNEAQ (reference sequence). The CDR3 has 15 residues. Deletions cut 7 bases from V and 1 base from J, with 17 bases between. CDR3 nucleotide sequence: TGTGCCAGCATCTTGAGGGCAGGGCCGTCCTACGAGCAGTACTTC. Protein: CASILRAGPSYEQYF. The full variable domain, in which reference TRBV7-9 and TRBJ2-7 provide the parts outside the CDR3, is DTGVSQNPRHKITKRGQNVTFRCDPISEHNRLYWYRQTLGQGPEFLTYFQNEAQLEKSRLLSDRFSAERPKGSFSTLEIQRTEQGDSAMYLCASILRAGPSYEQYFGPGTRLTVT.

By proportion, this clonotype is medium-sized (0.01 to 0.1%). The rearrangement links TRBV11-2 to TRBJ1-1; D is unclear. V was trimmed by 1 base and J by 0 bases, leaving 12 bases between them. The CDR3 totals 16 residues. Germline lookup yields CDR1 SGHAT and CDR2 FQNNGV. The CDR3: CASSLVQVGMNTEAFF. In nucleotides, the CDR3 is TGTGCCAGCAGCTTAGTACAAGTCGGAATGAACACTGAAGCTTTCTTT.

As regards this clonotype: A junction boundary mismatches the germline segment, possibly from a read error. This chain connects TRBV24-1 to TRBJ2-3; D assignment may be TRBD1 or TRBD2 (5 bases each). Germline values: CDR1 KGHDR, CDR2 SFDVKD. CDR3 length equals 16 residues. The CDR3 nucleotides read TGTGCCACCAGTGACCCGCCGGGACGGTGGGCAGATACTCAGTATTTT. It encodes CATSDPPGRWADTQYF.

With regard to this clonotype: A much larger clone lies a single base off, so this may be a read error. The CDR3 does not close with the conserved phenylalanine or tryptophan, likely indicating a read error. The chain uses TRBV7-3 and TRBJ2-5; D may be TRBD2 (7 bases). The V end lost 3 bases, the J end lost 2 bases, and 13 bases lay between the germline ends. The germline V gene encodes CDR1 SGHTA and CDR2 FQGTGA. The CDR3 spans 15 residues. The CDR3: CASSLGGRLQETQYL. In DNA form, the CDR3 reads TGTGCCAGCAGCTTGGGGGGGCGCCTACAAGAGACCCAGTACCTC.

The V call is TRBV27, the J call TRBJ2-1, with D possibly TRBD1 on 6 matching bases. Per the germline V gene, CDR1 is MNHEY and CDR2 is SMNVEV (reference sequence). V was trimmed by 3 bases and J by 7 bases, leaving 13 bases between them. CDR3 length: 14 amino acids. The CDR3 is CASSFRTANNEQFF. The CDR3 DNA reads as TGTGCCAGCAGTTTTAGGACAGCCAATAATGAGCAGTTCTTC.

This clonotype has ten or more counts. J is TRBJ2-7 and V is TRBV6-1, with D perhaps TRBD1 (6 bases). This CDR3 comprises 11 residues. V was trimmed by 5 bases and J by 12 bases, leaving 14 bases between them. Germline loops: CDR1 MNHNS, CDR2 SASEGT. The CDR3 loop is CASSPGQTMYF. In DNA, the CDR3 is TGTGCCAGCAGTCCTGGACAGACCATGTACTTC.

This clonotype came up many times. The CDR3 spells CAWSIREGEKLFF. The DNA of the CDR3 is TGTGCCTGGAGTATACGGGAGGGTGAAAAACTGTTTTTT. The chain recombines TRBV30 with TRBJ1-4; D not certain. Germline CDR1 is GTSNPN and CDR2 is SVGIG (reference sequence). The CDR3 totals 13 residues. V lost 2 bases to trimming and J lost 7 bases, with 11 bases between them.

In this sample, this clonotype turned up once. A far larger clone is a single base away, which makes a read error likely. The rearrangement joins TRBV7-2 to TRBJ1-2; no reliable D call. Per the germline V gene, CDR1 is SGHTA and CDR2 is FQGNSA. The CDR3 spans 13 residues. V gave up 7 bases and J gave up 7 bases, with 16 bases separating them. The CDR3 here is CASTLGGVFGYTF. CDR3 DNA: TGTGCCAGCACCCTCGGCGGAGTCTTTGGCTACACCTTC.

The sample holds many counts of this clonotype. The V gene is TRBV6-2 or TRBV6-3, the J gene TRBJ1-1; TRBD1 matches 10 bases. The CDR3 length is 15 residues. The V and J ends lost 6 bases and 5 bases, in that order; junction bases with no gene match: 9. The germline V gene has CDR1 MNHEY and CDR2 SVGEGT. The DNA for the CDR3 is TGTGCCAGCAGAAGGAGGACAGGGGGTTGGACTGAAGCTTTCTTT. Its protein product is CASRRRTGGWTEAFF.

Turning to this clonotype: This is likely an artifact of a read error, given a far larger clone one base away. This rearrangement joins TRBV6-5 to TRBJ2-1, with 10 bases matching TRBD2. V gave up 7 bases and J gave up 5 bases; unmatched junction bases: 5. The CDR3 extends over 14 amino acids. Per the germline V gene, CDR1 is MNHEY and CDR2 is SVGAGI. The CDR3 spells CASTCGLADNEQFF. CDR3 sequence (DNA): TGTGCCAGCACGTGTGGACTAGCGGACAATGAGCAGTTCTTC.

The DNA for the CDR3 is TGTGCCTGGAGTGTTACGGGGGAAGTCGGGGAGCTGTTTTTT. It translates to CAWSVTGEVGELFF. The J gene is TRBJ2-2, the V gene TRBV30, with D possibly being TRBD2 (6 bases). Trimming stripped 0 bases from V and 7 bases from J, with 12 bases between. CDR1 is GTSNPN and CDR2 is SVGIG in the germline V gene (reference sequence). This CDR3 comprises 14 residues.

By proportion, this clonotype is medium-sized. V gene TRBV7-9 combines with J gene TRBJ2-2, with TRBD1 matching over 9 bases. J was trimmed by 0 bases and V by 7 bases; bases with no gene match: 6. The CDR3 has 16 residues. Germline values: CDR1 SEHNR, CDR2 FQNEAQ (reference sequence). As DNA, the CDR3 is TGTGCCAGCACCGGGACAGGGTTCGCGAACACCGGGGAGCTGTTTTTT. Protein sequence: CASTGTGFANTGELFF. Together with reference TRBV7-9 and TRBJ2-2, the CDR3 gives the full variable domain: DTGVSQNPRHKITKRGQNVTFRCDPISEHNRLYWYRQTLGQGPEFLTYFQNEAQLEKSRLLSDRFSAERPKGSFSTLEIQRTEQGDSAMYLCASTGTGFANTGELFFGEGSRLTVL.

This clonotype has a count of ten or more. The rearrangement joins TRBV18 to TRBJ1-3; 7 nucleotides align to TRBD1. V gave up 3 bases and J gave up 4 bases; unmatched junction bases: 3. The CDR3 sequence is 14 residues long. Germline V gene lookup returns CDR1 KGHSH and CDR2 LQKENI. The CDR3 nucleotides read TGTGCCAGCTCACCGGGGACAGCAGGAAACACCATATATTTT. Its translation: CASSPGTAGNTIYF.

The rearrangement links TRBV7-3 to TRBJ1-5, with D tentatively TRBD1 (5 bases). This CDR3 has 13 amino acids. Trimming stripped 5 bases from V and 3 bases from J, with 8 bases between. Germline V gene lookup returns CDR1 SGHTA and CDR2 FQGTGA. CDR3 DNA: TGTGCCAGCAGCGAGGACATCAATCAGCCCCAGCATTTT. Translating gives CASSEDINQPQHF.

Of note for this clonotype: A far larger clone differs by one base, so this is likely a read error. The chain links TRBV14 to TRBJ2-1; 13 bases align to TRBD2. V lost 7 bases and J lost 5; bases outside the gene matches: 14. This CDR3 has 18 residues. Germline-derived CDR1 and CDR2 are SGHDN and FVKESK. The CDR3 region is CASTPGTSGMAWNNEQFF. DNA for the CDR3: TGTGCCAGCACCCCAGGGACTAGCGGGATGGCTTGGAACAATGAGCAGTTCTTC.

Only a few counts were recorded for this clonotype. One end of the junction does not line up with germline, which may come from a read error. The V gene is TRBV5-4, the J gene TRBJ2-7; 11 positions agree with TRBD2. Per germline, CDR1 SGHNT and CDR2 YYREEE (reference sequence). The CDR3 has 14 amino acids. CDR3 region: CAGSRLAGSYEQYF. CDR3 nucleotide sequence: TGTGCCGGCAGCCGACTAGCGGGGTCCTACGAGCAGTACTTC.

Ten or more counts support this clonotype. This chain joins TRBV6-1 and TRBJ1-4; D not certain. This CDR3 has 15 residues. From germline, CDR1 is MNHNS and CDR2 SASEGT. Trimming pared 5 bases from V and 8 bases from J, leaving 18 bases between. CDR3 residues: CASSRRTLAEEKLFF. DNA for the CDR3: TGTGCCAGCAGTCGACGGACCCTCGCCGAAGAAAAACTGTTTTTT.

This clonotype was seen at least ten times. The chain has TRBV18 and TRBJ2-3, with D perhaps TRBD1 or TRBD2 (5 bases each). The ends were cut back, 2 bases at V and 2 bases at J, with 8 bases in the middle. The CDR3 consists of 14 residues. Germline V CDR1 and CDR2: KGHSH, LQKENI. CDR3 sequence reads: CASSPGTHTDTQYF. In nucleotides, the CDR3 is TGTGCCAGCTCACCAGGGACGCACACAGATACGCAGTATTTT.

The CDR3 DNA reads TGTGCCAGCAGTGACGTGGGCGGAACTAATGAAAAACTGTTTTTT. Encoded protein: CASSDVGGTNEKLFF. The rearrangement uses TRBV6-1 and TRBJ1-4, with D hard to call. The V end lost 3 bases, the J end lost 1 base, and 9 bases lay between the germline ends. Germline assignment: CDR1 MNHNS and CDR2 SASEGT. The CDR3 length is 15 residues.

The chain uses TRBV14 and TRBJ1-4; TRBD1 matches at 7 bases. Trimming took 4 bases from V and 6 from J; bases not matched to a gene: 11. Germline CDR1 reads SGHDN; CDR2 reads FVKESK. The CDR3 covers 16 residues. This chain's CDR3 is CASSPSDRWRDEKLFF. CDR3 nucleotide sequence: TGTGCCAGCAGCCCCTCGGACAGGTGGCGGGATGAAAAACTGTTTTTT. Together with reference TRBV14 and TRBJ1-4, the CDR3 gives the full variable domain: EAGVTQFPSHSVIEKGQTVTLRCDPISGHDNLYWYRRVMGKEIKFLLHFVKESKQDESGMPNNRFLAERTGGTYSTLKVQPAELEDSGVYFCASSPSDRWRDEKLFFGSGTQLSVL.

This clonotype was seen only a few times. This chain's CDR3 is CSARKTSGGSSYEQYF. The DNA for the CDR3 is TGCAGTGCTAGAAAGACTAGCGGGGGGTCCTCCTACGAGCAGTACTTC. The V and J genes are TRBV20-1 and TRBJ2-7, with 13 bases that match TRBD2. This CDR3 comprises 16 residues. The V gene's germline CDR1 is DFQATT and CDR2 SNEGSKA (reference sequence). The V and J ends lost 2 bases and 0 bases, in that order; junction bases with no gene match: 4.

The CDR3, as DNA: TGTGCCAGCAGCTTAGCCGTGACGCAATGGCGCGAGCAGTACTTC. Its translation is CASSLAVTQWREQYF. The V and J genes are TRBV11-2 and TRBJ2-7; unclear D gene. In germline, CDR1 is SGHAT, CDR2 FQNNGV. V was shortened by 1 base and J by 6 bases, with 16 bases between the two germline ends. The CDR3 loop spans 15 amino acids.

In its sample, this clonotype was seen many times. V usage is TRBV5-4 and J usage is TRBJ2-7; 10 bases map to TRBD1. Germline V gives CDR1 SGHNT, CDR2 YYREEE (reference sequence). The CDR3 sequence is 15 residues long. J gave up 0 bases and V 4 bases, and 4 bases lay outside the gene matches. This CDR3 is CASSPDRGSSYEQYF. The CDR3 DNA follows: TGTGCCAGCAGCCCGGACAGGGGGAGCTCCTACGAGCAGTACTTC. Based on the CDR3 plus reference TRBV5-4 and TRBJ2-7, the full variable domain is ETGVTQSPTHLIKTRGQQVTLRCSSQSGHNTVSWYQQALGQGPQFIFQYYREEENGRGNFPPRFSGLQFPNYSSELNVNALELDDSALYLCASSPDRGSSYEQYFGPGTRLTVT.

This chain joins TRBV4-2 and TRBJ2-3; 9 bases match TRBD2. V lost 4 bases to trimming and J lost 0 bases; unmatched junction nucleotides: 11. Looked up from germline, CDR1 is LGHNA and CDR2 is YNFKEQ. The length of the CDR3 is 18 residues. The CDR3: CASSRLWGAGGSTDTQYF. The CDR3 nucleotides read TGTGCCAGCAGCCGATTGTGGGGGGCGGGAGGGAGCACAGATACGCAGTATTTT.

This clonotype came up many times. The chain is built from TRBV3-1 and TRBJ2-3; D is unclear. Deletions cut 3 bases from V and 0 bases from J, with 13 bases between. Germline loops: CDR1 LGHDT, CDR2 YNNKEL (reference sequence). This CDR3 is built from 16 residues. This CDR3 is CASSHYRAPSTDTQYF. In DNA form, the CDR3 reads TGTGCCAGCAGCCATTATAGGGCCCCTAGCACAGATACGCAGTATTTT.

The chain employs TRBV10-3 and TRBJ1-1; D may be TRBD1 (6 bases). Between the trimmed V and J ends, which lost 0 bases and 6 bases, there was a span of 11 bases. Looked up from germline, CDR1 is ENHRY and CDR2 is SYGVKD. There are 14 residues in the CDR3. The CDR3 protein is CAISESSGTPEAFF. The CDR3 DNA sequence: TGTGCCATCAGTGAGTCGAGCGGGACACCTGAAGCTTTCTTT.

The chain carries TRBV15 and TRBJ1-1, with no clear D. CDR3 length: 17 residues. The V gene's germline CDR1 is LNHNV and CDR2 YYDKDF (reference sequence). Trimming took off 1 base at V and 9 bases at J, with 24 bases between the two ends. The CDR3 DNA reads TGTGCCACCAGCAGAGTCAGTTTTCTAGACGGAGAGACTAAAGCTTTCTTT. Residues: CATSRVSFLDGETKAFF.